These 16 T cell receptor beta chains were sequenced from one sample in a study of blood T cell repertoires in COVID-19. Here immunoSEQ multiplex PCR was the method, and the copy in TCRdb shows in-frame clones only, minus some. The sample lists approximately 81,000 clones, 75% to 90% seen once, with roughly 12% in the top ten. Sample: peripheral blood. Source of these receptors: a man aged 65 to 85 with active or convalescent COVID-19.

V and J are TRBV6-5 and TRBJ1-6; D might be TRBD1 (6 bases). The CDR3 extends over 14 amino acids. Trimming removed 4 bases at V and 4 bases at J, with 8 bases between. Germline values: CDR1 MNHEY, CDR2 SVGAGI. CDR3 sequence: CASSSTGYNSPLHF. For the CDR3, the DNA is TGTGCCAGCAGTTCGACAGGATATAATTCACCCCTCCACTTT.

The gene calls are TRBV5-4 and TRBJ2-3; maybe TRBD2 (5 bases). Germline-derived CDR1 and CDR2 are SGHNT and YYREEE (reference sequence). The CDR3 is 17 residues long. Trimming took off 3 bases at V and 3 bases at J, with 20 bases between the two ends. The CDR3 here is CASSSSMVARTTDTQYF. The DNA for the CDR3 is TGTGCCAGCAGCTCCTCGATGGTAGCGCGAACGACAGATACGCAGTATTTT.

The chain employs TRBV18 and TRBJ2-5; D call uncertain. Trimming cost V 6 bases and J 1 base, with 9 bases left between them. This CDR3 contains 13 residues. CDR1 and CDR2 (germline): KGHSH, LQKENI. The CDR3 DNA sequence: TGTGCCAGCTCTGGGCCAAGCCAAGAGACCCAGTACTTC. This translates into CASSGPSQETQYF.

In its sample, this clone was seen once. In DNA, the CDR3 is TGCGCCAGCAGCCATAACCCCAAGGGCGGGACCGGGGAGCTGTTTTTT. It specifies CASSHNPKGGTGELFF. The V gene is TRBV4-3, the J gene TRBJ2-2, with a possible D match to TRBD2 (5 bases). Germline-derived CDR1 and CDR2 are LGHNA and YSLEER. V lost 3 bases and J lost 5, with 16 bases in between. This CDR3 has 16 residues.

The chain has TRBV3-1 (or the pseudogene TRBV3-2) and TRBJ1-5, with D maybe TRBD1 (6 bases). The V end was cut by 4 bases, the J end by 8 bases, with 15 bases between. Looked up from germline, CDR1 is LGHDT and CDR2 is YNNKEL (reference sequence). This CDR3 comprises 14 residues. CDR3 region: CASSPRQVKKPQHF. DNA for the CDR3: TGTGCCAGCAGCCCACGACAGGTGAAAAAGCCCCAGCATTTT.

This clone was seen only once. The chain's CDR3 is CASSQVDRGPLNTEAFF. Here the CDR3 DNA reads TGTGCCAGCAGCCAAGTGGACAGGGGGCCACTGAACACTGAAGCTTTCTTT. The chain carries TRBV14 and TRBJ1-1; 11 bases align to TRBD1. Germline lookup yields CDR1 SGHDN and CDR2 FVKESK. The V segment lost 1 base and the J segment 0 bases; nucleotides outside the gene matches: 4. CDR3 length: 17 residues.

V and J are TRBV6-5 and TRBJ1-2, with TRBD1 identical over 11 bases. Germline V CDR1 and CDR2: MNHEY, SVGAGI. The CDR3 consists of 15 residues. The J segment lost 5 bases and the V segment lost 2 bases, leaving 4 bases of the junction unmatched. CDR3 DNA: TGTGCCAGCAGTTACAGGGACAGGGGGGTATATGGCTACACCTTC. Its protein is CASSYRDRGVYGYTF.

The chain has TRBV28 and TRBJ1-1; 7 bases map to TRBD1. The CDR3 runs to 15 residues. CDR1 and CDR2 (germline): MDHEN, SYDVKM. V was pared by 6 bases and J by 0 bases, with 7 bases of the junction left unmatched. CDR3 region: CASSLRDSLNTEAFF. CDR3 nucleotides: TGTGCCAGCAGCCTTAGGGACAGCCTGAACACTGAAGCTTTCTTT.

This chain connects TRBV11-1 to TRBJ1-1; the D is unclear. CDR1 and CDR2 (germline): SGHAT, FQDESV (reference sequence). The CDR3 covers 15 residues. The V gene lost 5 bases and the J gene lost 5 bases, with 18 bases spanning the gap. The CDR3 DNA sequence: TGTGCCAGCAGCCCTAGCCAGGCCGGCGGGACTGAAGCTTTCTTT. Protein product: CASSPSQAGGTEAFF.

The rearrangement links TRBV29-1 to TRBJ1-1; unclear D gene. Per the germline V gene, CDR1 is SQVTM and CDR2 is ANQGSEA. Between the trimmed V and J ends, which lost 1 base and 10 bases, there was a span of 16 bases. The CDR3 runs 13 residues. This chain's CDR3 is CSVEAPSGNGAFF. DNA of the CDR3: TGCAGCGTTGAAGCCCCCTCGGGGAACGGAGCTTTCTTT.

The chain has TRBV23-1 and TRBJ1-2; 8 bases line up with TRBD1. TRBV23-1 has ORF status, its function being uncertain. Unmatched junction bases numbered 2, after V lost 0 bases and J lost 2 bases. The CDR3 has 15 residues. CDR3 sequence (DNA): TGCGCCAGCAGTCAATCTTGGACAGGGAACTATGGCTACACCTTC. It codes for CASSQSWTGNYGYTF.

The chain uses TRBV4-1 and TRBJ1-1; tentative D call: TRBD1 (5 bases). The CDR3 contains 15 residues. Germline CDR1 reads MGHRA; CDR2 reads YSYEKL. V was cut by 0 bases and J by 1 base, with 9 bases left in between. CDR3 amino acids: CASSQDRGANTEAFF. The DNA for the CDR3 is TGCGCCAGCAGCCAAGATAGGGGCGCGAACACTGAAGCTTTCTTT.

This clone was picked up a small number of times. This chain uses TRBV19 with TRBJ1-2; TRBD1 agrees at 7 bases. The CDR3 extends over 16 amino acids. Looked up from germline, CDR1 is LNHDA and CDR2 is SQIVND (reference sequence). V lost 2 bases to trimming and J lost 4 bases; unmatched junction nucleotides: 10. CDR3: CASSIPGQSSFYGYTF. The CDR3 DNA follows: TGTGCCAGTAGTATACCGGGACAGTCAAGCTTCTATGGCTACACCTTC.

V and J are TRBV4-3 and TRBJ1-6; TRBD1 agrees at 10 bases. V lost 1 base and J lost 10; bases outside the gene matches: 7. Germline loops: CDR1 LGHNA, CDR2 YSLEER. The CDR3 spans 16 residues. As DNA, the CDR3 is TGCGCCAGCAGCCAAGTGTCCGGGACAGGGGAATCACCCCTCCACTTT. It translates to CASSQVSGTGESPLHF.

The chain employs TRBV30 and TRBJ1-4, with a possible D match to TRBD1 (5 bases). From germline, CDR1 is GTSNPN and CDR2 SVGIG (reference sequence). The CDR3 consists of 15 residues. The V and J ends lost 2 bases and 7 bases respectively, with 17 bases between them. The CDR3 DNA reads TGTGCCTGGAGTACCTCCCGGGGGAAGGGTGAAAAACTGTTTTTT. Translation: CAWSTSRGKGEKLFF. Variable domain in full (rest from reference TRBV30 and TRBJ1-4): SQTIHQWPATLVQPVGSPLSLECTVEGTSNPNLYWYRQAAGRGLQLLFYSVGIGQISSEVPQNLSASRPQDRQFILSSKKLLLSDSGFYLCAWSTSRGKGEKLFFGSGTQLSVL.

The genes are TRBV4-3 and TRBJ2-5; D remains ambiguous. CDR1 is LGHNA and CDR2 is YSLEER in the germline V gene. This CDR3 comprises 15 residues. Trimming removed 0 bases from V and 3 bases from J, with 11 bases in between. The CDR3 region has the DNA TGCGCCAGCAGCCAAGATAACGAAAGCAAAGAGACCCAGTACTTC. Its translation is CASSQDNESKETQYF.